This entry concerns a single T cell receptor (beta chain). Its specificity is unknown. This sample is drawn from a study of T-cell reconstitution after alpha-beta-depleted transplantation in children. Study findings and constraints: Reported findings indicate that, about two months after transplant, alpha-beta T cells came from several hundred expanded clones, which were derived from non-depleted graft cells.

The TCRbeta library incorporated unique molecular identifiers. From the PCR reads, TCRdb called clonotypes with MiXCR, one entry per CDR3 protein. The sample lists 40,000 to 55,000 distinct CDR3 sequences; over 4.5% were seen once. The TCR comes from a female patient aged 2-15 years who had a stem cell transplant for aplastic anemia, so the T cells may come from the graft donor. Sequenced here: PBMCs, mostly from graft donor cells, sampled 60 days after TCRalphabeta/CD19-depleted stem cell transplant.

CDR3 region: CASRGSSGANVLTF. The CDR3 bases are TGTGCCAGCAGGGGGTCATCTGGGGCCAACGTCCTGACTTTC. This sequence joins TRBV11-2 and TRBJ2-6; D uncertain. Germline CDR1 and CDR2: SGHAT and FQNNGV. With 6 bases removed from V and 1 base from J, the gap between germline ends came to 7 bases. The CDR3 has 14 residues.